This passage covers 15 T cell receptor beta chains from one sample sequenced in a study of T cell repertoires in cytomegalovirus infection. TCRdb reprocessed the reads with MiXCR, giving one entry per CDR3 protein. The repertoire holds hundreds of thousands of distinct CDR3 sequences, with less than 25% as singletons. The specimen was CD8+ T cells from PBMCs. Every receptor here comes from a human donor in good health (CMV status not recorded). Some clones in this sample may be carry-over from other donors' samples.

The V and J genes are TRBV20-1 and TRBJ2-1; 9 bases are shared with TRBD2. The germline V gene has CDR1 DFQATT and CDR2 SNEGSKA (reference sequence). The J segment lost 6 bases and the V segment lost 5 bases, leaving 5 bases of the junction unmatched. The length of the CDR3 is 13 residues. CDR3 region: CSASGLALNEQFF. CDR3 in DNA: TGCAGTGCTTCAGGACTAGCGCTCAATGAGCAGTTCTTC.

This chain links TRBV5-4 with TRBJ2-2, with D unclear. The V gene lost 0 bases and the J gene lost 2 bases, with 2 bases spanning the gap. The CDR3 is 13 residues long. The V gene's germline CDR1 is SGHNT and CDR2 YYREEE (reference sequence). The CDR3 bases are TGTGCCAGCAGCTTGGATAACACCGGGGAGCTGTTTTTT. Its protein product is CASSLDNTGELFF.

The chain employs TRBV2 and TRBJ1-1; D unresolved. Germline CDR1 is SNHLY and CDR2 is FYNNEI. V was trimmed by 4 bases and J by 7 bases, leaving 13 bases between them. The CDR3 runs 13 residues. The CDR3 loop is CASSGRTVNEAFF. In nucleotides, the CDR3 is TGTGCCAGCAGTGGGCGAACAGTTAATGAAGCTTTCTTT.

The gene calls are TRBV2 and TRBJ2-1, with 10 bases identical to TRBD1. This CDR3 is built from 14 residues. From germline, CDR1 is SNHLY and CDR2 FYNNEI. Trimming removed 7 bases from V and 8 bases from J; junction bases left unmatched: 8. The CDR3 loop reads CASTIRDRGHEQFF. The CDR3 nucleotides read TGTGCCAGCACCATCCGGGACAGGGGCCATGAGCAGTTCTTC.

This clonotype was picked up many times. The chain couples TRBV7-6 to TRBJ2-1, with 8 nucleotides matching TRBD2. Trimming cost V 0 bases and J 6 bases; bases outside gene matches: 10. Germline CDR1 is SGHVS and CDR2 is FNYEAQ. CDR3 length equals 17 residues. The CDR3 region has the DNA TGTGCCAGCAGCTTAGCCGACGGGGGGGGAAGGATCAATGAGCAGTTCTTC. Amino acid sequence: CASSLADGGGRINEQFF.

CDR3 region: CASSQAGRSEKLFF. Here the CDR3 DNA reads TGTGCCAGCAGCCAAGCAGGGAGGAGCGAAAAACTGTTTTTT. The J gene is TRBJ1-4, the V gene TRBV14; TRBD1 might be the D (5 bases). Looked up from germline, CDR1 is SGHDN and CDR2 is FVKESK. The CDR3 contains 14 residues. V lost 1 base, J lost 8 bases, and 11 bases lay in between.

This chain connects TRBV7-9 to TRBJ2-7; no clear D gene. Trimming stripped 5 bases from V and 7 bases from J, with 9 bases between. This CDR3 region has 11 residues. The V gene's germline CDR1 is SEHNR and CDR2 FQNEAQ (reference sequence). For the CDR3, the DNA is TGTGCCAGCAGCCTCCGCGTAGAGCAGTACGTC. Protein product: CASSLRVEQYV.

This clonotype was recorded a few times. The chain uses TRBV7-2 and TRBJ2-3, with D perhaps given as TRBD1 or TRBD2 (5 bases each). V lost 5 bases to trimming and J lost 1 base, with 16 bases between them. CDR1 is SGHTA and CDR2 is FQGNSA in the germline V gene. This CDR3 comprises 16 residues. CDR3 bases: TGTGCCAGCAGCCAGCCTCGGGGCCTCGGCACAGATACGCAGTATTTT. Amino acids: CASSQPRGLGTDTQYF. Full variable domain (remainder filled in from reference TRBV7-2 and TRBJ2-3): GAGVSQSPSNKVTEKGKDVELRCDPISGHTALYWYRQSLGQGLEFLIYFQGNSAPDKSGLPSDRFSAERTGGSVSTLTIQRTQQEDSAVYLCASSQPRGLGTDTQYFGPGTRLTVL.

V gene TRBV7-9 combines with J gene TRBJ2-7; D is unclear. Germline V gives CDR1 SEHNR, CDR2 FQNEAQ (reference sequence). The V and J ends lost 4 bases and 2 bases respectively, with 12 bases between them. The CDR3 loop spans 14 amino acids. The CDR3 DNA reads as TGTGCCAGCAGCTGGGTTAGTTCCCCCTACGAGCAGTACTTC. Translation: CASSWVSSPYEQYF.

This clonotype was recorded a few times. The chain's CDR3 is CASRGSSSYEQYF. The CDR3, as DNA: TGTGCCAGCAGGGGTAGTAGCTCCTACGAGCAGTACTTC. The chain is built from TRBV6-5 and TRBJ2-7; D call uncertain. CDR3 size: 13 residues. The germline CDR1 and CDR2 sequences are MNHEY and SVGAGI. Deletions cut 6 bases from V and 0 bases from J, with 9 bases between.

The CDR3 loop reads CSARGLAGGSPYEQYV. CDR3 nucleotide sequence: TGCAGTGCTAGGGGACTAGCGGGGGGTTCCCCCTACGAGCAGTACGTC. The rearrangement uses TRBV20-1 and TRBJ2-7; 15 bases are shared with TRBD2. The V and J ends lost 3 bases and 2 bases, in that order; junction bases with no gene match: 5. The CDR3 spans 16 residues. Germline V gene sequence: CDR1 DFQATT, CDR2 SNEGSKA (reference sequence).

The rearrangement uses TRBV9 and TRBJ2-3; no definite D call. The V end lost 2 bases, the J end lost 1 base, and 8 bases lay between the germline ends. Germline V CDR1 and CDR2: SGDLS, YYNGEE. The CDR3 has 14 residues. CDR3 DNA sequence: TGTGCCAGCAGCGTTTCAAGAGGCACAGATACGCAGTATTTT. Its protein is CASSVSRGTDTQYF.

On this clonotype itself: At one end, the junction sequence differs from germline, possibly due to a read error. V and J are TRBV18 and TRBJ2-7, with a weak D call TRBD1 (5 bases). The V gene's germline CDR1 is KGHSH and CDR2 LQKENI. CDR3 length: 12 amino acids. The CDR3 sequence is CVSSPGFNEQYF. The CDR3 DNA is TGTGTCAGCTCACCAGGGTTCAACGAGCAGTACTTC.

The table lists this clonotype with a few counts. The V gene is TRBV6-2 or TRBV6-3, the J gene TRBJ2-1, with a weak D call TRBD1 (6 bases). This CDR3 spans 15 amino acids. V gave up 7 bases and J gave up 4 bases, with 17 bases separating them. CDR1 is MNHEY, CDR2 SVGEGT, per germline. Here the CDR3 reads CASIKVAGAYNEQFF. The CDR3 region has the DNA TGTGCCAGCATAAAAGTAGCAGGGGCTTACAATGAGCAGTTCTTC.

This clonotype was picked up a small number of times. The rearrangement links TRBV2 to TRBJ1-2; D remains unclear. The V and J ends lost 1 base and 6 bases respectively, with 12 bases between them. The length of the CDR3 is 14 residues. Germline assignment: CDR1 SNHLY and CDR2 FYNNEI. DNA of the CDR3: TGTGCCAGCAGTGAAGTTGTTAGGACCGATGGCTACACCTTC. It encodes CASSEVVRTDGYTF.